These 31 T cell receptor beta chains originate from one sample sequenced in a study of T cell responses to AZD1222 COVID-19 vaccine. TCRdb keeps only in-frame clones here, not all; method: immunoSEQ multiplex PCR. The sample lists 150,000 or so clones; 85% to 90% were seen once. This specimen was peripheral blood, taken on day 0 of MenACWY control vaccination. These receptors all stem from an adult in good health.

The CDR3 here is CASSLGGGTYEQYF. The CDR3 DNA is TGTGCCAGCAGCTTAGGCGGGGGGACCTACGAGCAGTACTTC. The rearrangement links TRBV7-2 to TRBJ2-7; 8 bases fit TRBD2. V dropped 1 base and J dropped 2; count of bases not matched to a gene: 1. Germline lookup yields CDR1 SGHTA and CDR2 FQGNSA. CDR3 length equals 14 residues.

V usage is TRBV24-1 and J usage is TRBJ1-1; 9 positions agree with TRBD1. Germline CDR1 KGHDR, CDR2 SFDVKD. Germline trimming cut 3 bases from V and 6 bases from J; bases unmatched to any gene: 7. The CDR3 loop spans 15 amino acids. The CDR3 is CATSDPRQGGAEAFF. The CDR3 nucleotides read TGTGCCACCAGTGATCCTAGACAGGGGGGGGCTGAAGCTTTCTTT.

This clone appeared a few times. This chain joins TRBV28 and TRBJ2-7, with unresolved D. CDR1 is MDHEN and CDR2 is SYDVKM in the germline V gene. CDR3 length equals 12 residues. The germline V and J ends were trimmed by 4 bases and 5 bases, with 9 bases remaining between them. CDR3 nucleotides: TGTGCCAGCAGTTCACTGATGCACGAGCAGTACGTC. Translated: CASSSLMHEQYV.

The chain carries TRBV4-1 and TRBJ2-7; 7 bases fit TRBD1. V trimming: 0 bases; J trimming: 6 bases; junction bases outside the gene matches: 5. CDR1 is MGHRA, CDR2 YSYEKL, per germline. This CDR3 contains 14 residues. CDR3 sequence reads: CASSQDLQGSEQYF. In DNA form, the CDR3 reads TGCGCCAGCAGCCAAGACTTACAGGGGTCCGAGCAGTACTTC.

This clone was picked up one time. V is TRBV11-3 and J is TRBJ2-7; D possibly corresponds to TRBD2 (6 bases). Per germline, CDR1 SGHNT and CDR2 YENEEA. The CDR3 has 14 residues. Deletions cut 1 base from V and 2 bases from J, with 9 bases between. The CDR3 spells CASSLAAGPYEQYF. The CDR3, as DNA: TGTGCCAGCAGCTTAGCGGCGGGGCCCTACGAGCAGTACTTC.

The V gene is TRBV5-1, the J gene TRBJ2-7, with D perhaps TRBD1 (6 bases). V was shortened by 5 bases and J by 0 bases, with 9 bases between the two germline ends. There are 13 residues in the CDR3. Germline V CDR1 and CDR2: SGHRS, YFSETQ. The CDR3 loop is CASSGDNSYEQYF. CDR3 bases: TGCGCCAGCAGTGGGGACAACTCCTACGAGCAGTACTTC.

V usage is TRBV10-3 and J usage is TRBJ1-1; perhaps TRBD1 as D (5 bases). The CDR3 has 16 residues. Germline V gene sequence: CDR1 ENHRY, CDR2 SYGVKD. The CDR3 spells CANSGRGPTGDTEAFF. CDR3 DNA sequence: TGTGCTAACAGTGGAAGGGGCCCTACCGGGGACACTGAAGCTTTCTTT.

V gene TRBV6-5 combines with J gene TRBJ1-3, with 7 bases identical to TRBD1. The CDR3 is 15 residues long. With V trimmed by 7 bases and J by 1 base, 7 bases remained unmatched. Germline lookup yields CDR1 MNHEY and CDR2 SVGAGI. The CDR3 reads CASTLSGGSGNTIYF. Here the CDR3 DNA reads TGTGCCAGCACCCTATCAGGGGGATCTGGAAACACCATATATTTT.

The chain uses TRBV2 and TRBJ2-7; 9 nucleotides match TRBD1. The CDR3 is 15 amino acids. The germline V gene has CDR1 SNHLY and CDR2 FYNNEI. The trim removed 4 bases at V and 3 bases at J, leaving 7 bases unmatched. CDR3 DNA sequence: TGTGCCAGCAGTGTTCCGGGGACAGGGAGCTACGAGCAGTACTTC. This sequence encodes CASSVPGTGSYEQYF.

The chain joins TRBV12-3 or TRBV12-4 to TRBJ2-7, with D hard to call. V dropped 6 bases and J dropped 1 base, with 10 bases sitting between them. This CDR3 spans 13 amino acids. The CDR3 here is CASRGMGSYEQYF. The CDR3 DNA is TGTGCCAGCAGGGGTATGGGGTCCTACGAGCAGTACTTC.

The chain couples TRBV10-1 to TRBJ2-7; D ambiguous. CDR1 WNHNN and CDR2 SYGVQD come from the germline V gene (reference sequence). There are 15 residues in the CDR3. Trimming pared 2 bases from V and 1 base from J, leaving 12 bases between. The CDR3 DNA sequence: TGCGCCAGCAGTGAGCGAACGGAAAAGTCCTACGAGCAGTACTTC. Protein product: CASSERTEKSYEQYF.

A single count supports this clone. The J gene is TRBJ1-1, the V gene TRBV19, with a tentative D call TRBD1 (6 bases). This CDR3 contains 12 residues. The germline V gene encodes CDR1 LNHDA and CDR2 SQIVND (reference sequence). Trimming left V 6 bases short and J 9 bases short, with 14 bases between. The CDR3 DNA is TGTGCCAGTAGCCCCGGGGGCGCCCAAGCTTTCTTT. This sequence encodes CASSPGGAQAFF.

The V call is TRBV7-2, the J call TRBJ2-7; TRBD2 aligns across 7 bases. This CDR3 is 15 amino acids long. J lost 5 bases, V lost 1 base, and 8 bases had no gene match. Germline assignment: CDR1 SGHTA and CDR2 FQGNSA. The CDR3 here is CASSLVGGSTHEQYF. The CDR3 region has the DNA TGTGCCAGCAGCTTAGTTGGCGGGAGCACCCACGAGCAGTACTTC.

V and J are TRBV11-3 and TRBJ2-1; 13 bases map to TRBD2. The CDR3 has 18 amino acids. Germline V CDR1 and CDR2: SGHNT, YENEEA. V gave up 1 base and J gave up 7 bases; unmatched junction bases: 10. This CDR3 reads CASSLGLAGGPAYNEQFF. Written as DNA, the CDR3 is TGTGCCAGCAGCTTAGGACTAGCGGGAGGTCCTGCGTATAATGAGCAGTTCTTC. Using reference TRBV11-3 and TRBJ2-1 for the parts outside the CDR3, the full variable domain is EAGVVQSPRYKIIEKKQPVAFWCNPISGHNTLYWYLQNLGQGPELLIRYENEEAVDDSQLPKDRFSAERLKGVDSTLKIQPAELGDSAVYLCASSLGLAGGPAYNEQFFGPGTRLTVL.

V gene TRBV25-1 combines with J gene TRBJ1-1, with D uncertain. Germline loops: CDR1 MGHDK, CDR2 SYGVNS. The CDR3 spans 15 residues. V gave up 4 bases and J gave up 0 bases, with 12 bases separating them. The CDR3 reads CASSADQSMNTEAFF. CDR3 DNA: TGTGCCAGCAGTGCGGACCAGAGTATGAACACTGAAGCTTTCTTT.

The chain links TRBV4-1 to TRBJ1-5; D remains ambiguous. V lost 0 bases to trimming and J lost 4 bases, with 4 bases between them. The CDR3 totals 13 residues. The V gene's germline CDR1 is MGHRA and CDR2 YSYEKL. The CDR3 region is CASSQDENQPQHF. DNA of the CDR3: TGCGCCAGCAGCCAAGATGAGAATCAGCCCCAGCATTTT.

Remarks on this clone: A read error may account for a junction end that differs from germline. This chain connects TRBV7-7 to TRBJ2-3; D is possibly TRBD1 (5 bases). The CDR3 is 15 amino acids. From germline, CDR1 is SSHAT and CDR2 FNYEAQ (reference sequence). CDR3 in amino acids: CASSLSQGRTDTQYF. In nucleotides, the CDR3 is TGTGCTAGCAGCTTATCGCAGGGAAGGACAGATACGCAGTATTTT.

CDR3 sequence: CATPGGFNTGELFF. In DNA form, the CDR3 reads TGTGCCACCCCCGGGGGCTTCAACACCGGGGAGCTGTTTTTT. This chain connects TRBV19 to TRBJ2-2; possibly TRBD1 or TRBD2 for D (6 bases each). CDR1 and CDR2 from the germline V gene are LNHDA and SQIVND (reference sequence). Deletions cut 10 bases from V and 2 bases from J, with 14 bases between. This CDR3 region has 14 residues.

This chain uses TRBV4-2 with TRBJ1-1; possibly TRBD1 for D (6 bases). CDR3 length equals 17 residues. Germline-derived CDR1 and CDR2 are LGHNA and YNFKEQ. Trimming removed 4 bases from V and 3 bases from J, with 21 bases in between. CDR3 DNA: TGTGCCAGCAGCCCGGGGGGCGCCGGTTTGGGTGACACTGAAGCTTTCTTT. This gives the protein CASSPGGAGLGDTEAFF.

This clone was found once. J is TRBJ2-3 and V is TRBV20-1, with 8 nucleotides matching TRBD2. The CDR3 runs 14 residues. The trim removed 3 bases at V and 5 bases at J, leaving 7 bases unmatched. Germline V gene lookup returns CDR1 DFQATT and CDR2 SNEGSKA (reference sequence). The CDR3 protein is CSASAAGAGDTQYF. DNA of the CDR3: TGCAGTGCTAGTGCAGCGGGAGCCGGAGATACGCAGTATTTT.

This sequence joins TRBV19 and TRBJ1-1, with TRBD1 as a possible D gene (6 bases). In germline, CDR1 is LNHDA, CDR2 SQIVND (reference sequence). CDR3 length: 15 residues. Trimming pared 6 bases from V and 0 bases from J, leaving 14 bases between. The CDR3 DNA follows: TGTGCCAGTAGCAAGGGGGGGTTCATGAACACTGAAGCTTTCTTT. Protein: CASSKGGFMNTEAFF.

This chain joins TRBV27 and TRBJ1-6, with D possibly being TRBD1 (5 bases). Deletions cut 6 bases from V and 10 bases from J, with 13 bases between. Germline-derived CDR1 and CDR2 are MNHEY and SMNVEV (reference sequence). The CDR3 is 13 amino acids. CDR3 loop: CASSHRGDSPLHF. Written as DNA, the CDR3 is TGTGCCAGCAGCCATCGAGGGGACTCACCCCTCCACTTT.

This clone is a singleton in its sample. V is TRBV3-1 (or the pseudogene TRBV3-2) and J is TRBJ2-5, with unresolved D. V shed 0 bases and J shed 0 bases, with 5 bases lying between them. Germline CDR1 and CDR2: LGHDT and YNNKEL (reference sequence). The CDR3 length is 14 residues. CDR3 sequence (DNA): TGTGCCAGCAGCCAAGACAGAAACCAAGAGACCCAGTACTTC. This encodes CASSQDRNQETQYF.

V usage is TRBV4-1 and J usage is TRBJ1-6; perhaps TRBD1 as D (5 bases). CDR1 MGHRA and CDR2 YSYEKL come from the germline V gene. The V end lost 0 bases, the J end lost 6 bases, and 15 bases lay between the germline ends. The length of the CDR3 is 17 residues. The CDR3 loop is CASSQDRVGAGNSPLHF. The CDR3 DNA follows: TGCGCCAGCAGCCAAGATCGGGTTGGGGCCGGTAATTCACCCCTCCACTTT.

The CDR3 reads CASRRTGRGGANVLTF. DNA for the CDR3: TGTGCCAGCAGGCGGACAGGGAGGGGTGGGGCCAACGTCCTGACTTTC. The chain has TRBV2 and TRBJ2-6; tentative D call: TRBD1 (8 bases). Trimming took 6 bases from V and 3 from J, leaving 15 bases between them. There are 16 residues in the CDR3. The germline V gene encodes CDR1 SNHLY and CDR2 FYNNEI.

The CDR3 spells CASSPRDRVGYTF. The CDR3, as DNA: TGCGCCAGCAGCCCCCGGGACAGGGTTGGCTACACCTTC. The chain joins TRBV5-1 to TRBJ1-2; 9 positions agree with TRBD1. CDR1 SGHRS and CDR2 YFSETQ come from the germline V gene. CDR3 size: 13 residues. The ends lost 4 bases at V and 7 bases at J; junction bases unmatched: 5.

The rearrangement links TRBV20-1 to TRBJ2-3; D is unresolved. Germline V gene data show CDR1 as DFQATT and CDR2 as SNEGSKA (reference sequence). This CDR3 has 14 amino acids. V was shortened by 3 bases and J by 0 bases, with 10 bases between the two germline ends. CDR3 loop: CSASLGSSTDTQYF. In nucleotides, the CDR3 is TGCAGTGCTAGTCTGGGATCTAGCACAGATACGCAGTATTTT.

This chain links TRBV28 with TRBJ2-7; D remains unclear. Germline loops: CDR1 MDHEN, CDR2 SYDVKM. This CDR3 contains 14 residues. The V gene lost 6 bases and the J gene lost 4 bases, with 16 bases spanning the gap. The CDR3 region is CASSPPGEVYEQYV. The CDR3 region has the DNA TGTGCCAGCAGCCCCCCCGGAGAGGTATACGAGCAGTACGTC.

This clone has just a few counts. CDR3 nucleotide sequence: TGTGCCAGCAGCTTAACCACTGAAGCTTTCTTT. Translating it yields CASSLTTEAFF. This sequence joins TRBV13 and TRBJ1-1; D call uncertain. Trimming stripped 2 bases from V and 4 bases from J, with 2 bases between. Germline loops: CDR1 PRHDT, CDR2 FYEKMQ (reference sequence). The CDR3 runs to 11 residues.

The chain recombines TRBV19 with TRBJ1-5; TRBD1 matches 7 bases. Germline V gives CDR1 LNHDA, CDR2 SQIVND (reference sequence). J gave up 2 bases and V 4 bases, and 5 bases lay outside the gene matches. The CDR3 totals 15 residues. The DNA of the CDR3 is TGTGCCAGTAGTACCGCTGGACAGGGCAATCAGCCCCAGCATTTT. It translates to CASSTAGQGNQPQHF.

The chain carries TRBV4-1 and TRBJ1-2, with TRBD1 matching 9 bases. The V gene end was trimmed by 4 bases and the J gene end by 0 bases; junction bases not matched to a gene: 12. CDR1 MGHRA and CDR2 YSYEKL come from the germline V gene. The CDR3 loop spans 18 amino acids. CDR3 DNA: TGCGCCAGCAGCCGGGTCCGGGGACAGGGACGTACTAACTATGGCTACACCTTC. Its translation: CASSRVRGQGRTNYGYTF.